The sequence of this T cell receptor (beta chain) was determined in a study of blood T cell repertoires in COVID-19. Looking at the study overall: The United States, Italy and Spain were the sources of the acute and convalescent COVID-19 samples. T cells, B-cell-depleted T cells, or PBMCs provided the cDNA or gDNA that served as material.

Clones were read by immunoSEQ multiplex PCR, and TCRdb kept only the in-frame ones, dropping some. This repertoire shows tens of thousands of clones, 82% found once; its top ten account for roughly 20%. Germline V CDR1 and CDR2: LGHNA, YNFKEQ. V was clipped by 3 bases and J by 0 bases, with 16 bases between them. The CDR3 runs 17 residues. The sequence came from a human donor in a cohort sampled during active COVID-19. This chain connects TRBV4-2 to TRBJ2-3; a possible D gene is TRBD2 (5 bases). The sample consisted of peripheral blood. The CDR3 coding sequence is TGTGCCAGCAGCCAGCTTATCCAGCGGTATAGCACAGATACGCAGTATTTT. Its protein product is CASSQLIQRYSTDTQYF.